A single sample gave rise to the 25 T cell receptor beta chains below, sequenced in a study of blood T cells in healthy people across ages (dated by TCRdb to between 2015 and 2017). Libraries were prepared through 5' RACE. Sequencing instrument: Illumina HiSeq 2500. The second PCR ran for roughly 7 to 11 cycles and used a J-beta primer mix along with a sample-barcoded 5' primer. The raw public data were reprocessed by TCRdb itself: fastp quality trimming at Q25, MiXCR clonotype calling, in-frame beta chains only. For every CDR3 protein sequence, its rows merge into one entry that carries the most common genes and DNA. This sample gives about a million distinct CDR3 sequences in total; about 44% of them show up just once. 10% to 15% of the sample belongs to the ten largest clones. The specimen was blood. These TCRs come from a man aged 25 to 40 in good health.

This clonotype was seen repeatedly, ten times or more. The J gene is TRBJ1-2, the V gene TRBV3-1, with D possibly matching TRBD1 (6 bases). Trimming removed 4 bases from V and 7 bases from J, with 19 bases in between. CDR1 LGHDT and CDR2 YNNKEL come from the germline V gene (reference sequence). This CDR3 has 15 residues. The CDR3 region has the DNA TGTGCCAGCAGCCGAACAGGGTTTGAGTCCTCTGGCTACACCTTC. Residues: CASSRTGFESSGYTF.

The chain recombines TRBV13 with TRBJ2-4, with TRBD2 identical over 7 bases. Unmatched junction bases numbered 6, after V lost 1 base and J lost 0 bases. CDR3 length equals 17 residues. Germline V lookup: CDR1 PRHDT, CDR2 FYEKMQ (reference sequence). The CDR3 spells CASSLEGEGTAKNIQYF. The DNA for the CDR3 is TGTGCCAGCAGCTTAGAAGGGGAGGGAACAGCCAAAAACATTCAGTACTTC.

This clonotype was counted many times. The chain has TRBV6-1 and TRBJ2-3; possible D gene TRBD1, 5 bases. CDR1 is MNHNS, CDR2 SASEGT, per germline. CDR3 length: 12 residues. V was cut by 10 bases and J by 0 bases, with 8 bases left in between. CDR3 nucleotides: TGTGCCACGCAGGGTAGCACAGATACGCAGTATTTT. It is translated as CATQGSTDTQYF.

The J gene is TRBJ2-4, the V gene TRBV6-1; 12 nucleotides agree with TRBD2. The CDR3 runs to 18 residues. With 3 bases clipped from V and 0 bases from J, the junction kept 6 bases outside the gene matches. CDR1 is MNHNS, CDR2 SASEGT, per germline. Here the CDR3 reads CASSDGLAGTLAKNIQYF. The DNA of the CDR3 is TGTGCCAGCAGTGATGGACTAGCGGGGACATTAGCCAAAAACATTCAGTACTTC.

This clonotype was recorded a few times. The chain is built from TRBV27 and TRBJ2-1; a possible D gene is TRBD2 (5 bases). The germline V gene encodes CDR1 MNHEY and CDR2 SMNVEV (reference sequence). The germline V and J ends were trimmed by 4 bases and 0 bases, with 7 bases remaining between them. CDR3 size: 14 residues. CDR3 nucleotides: TGTGCCAGCAGTTGGGAGAGCTCCTACAATGAGCAGTTCTTC. Translation gives CASSWESSYNEQFF.

This clonotype was counted between two and nine times. This chain uses TRBV4-1 with TRBJ2-1; TRBD2 matches at 13 bases. The CDR3 sequence is 17 residues long. V shed 1 base, J shed 6 bases, and the junction held 6 bases outside the gene matches. In germline, CDR1 is MGHRA, CDR2 YSYEKL. As DNA, the CDR3 is TGCGCCAGCAGCCAAGGACTAAGACTAGCGGGGGGCAATGAGCAGTTCTTC. It encodes CASSQGLRLAGGNEQFF.

This chain uses TRBV6-1 with TRBJ1-6; TRBD1 aligns across 7 bases. The CDR3 is made up of 18 amino acids. Trimming took 4 bases from V and 1 from J; bases not matched to a gene: 10. Germline CDR1 MNHNS, CDR2 SASEGT. The CDR3 region has the DNA TGTGCCAGCAGTGGTCGGGACAGCCGGTCGTCCTATAATTCACCCCTCCACTTT. It specifies CASSGRDSRSSYNSPLHF.

The table lists this clonotype with many counts. V gene TRBV5-1 combines with J gene TRBJ2-5, with D uncertain. Germline V gene sequence: CDR1 SGHRS, CDR2 YFSETQ. This CDR3 spans 11 amino acids. Trimming removed 3 bases from V and 5 bases from J, with 5 bases in between. CDR3 sequence (DNA): TGCGCCAGCAGCTCGTGGGAGACCCAGTACTTC. It translates to CASSSWETQYF.

This clonotype has just a few counts. CDR3 protein: CASSFGTVNQPQHF. CDR3 bases: TGTGCCAGCAGCTTTGGGACAGTCAATCAGCCCCAGCATTTT. The V gene is TRBV5-6, the J gene TRBJ1-5; 7 nucleotides agree with TRBD1. The CDR3 sequence is 14 residues long. V lost 2 bases, J lost 3 bases, and 2 bases stayed unmatched. The germline gives CDR1 SGHDT, CDR2 YYEEEE.

In its sample, this clonotype was seen many times. CDR3 nucleotide sequence: TGCAGTGCTAGACTCTACGAGCAGTACTTC. Amino acid sequence: CSARLYEQYF. The chain is built from TRBV20-1 and TRBJ2-7; no clear D. The CDR3 consists of 10 residues. The V end lost 2 bases, the J end lost 3 bases, and 2 bases lay between the germline ends. Germline loops: CDR1 DFQATT, CDR2 SNEGSKA (reference sequence).

CDR3 DNA sequence: TGTGCCAGCAGCCCTACAACAGCTAGCACAGATACGCAGTATTTT. As protein: CASSPTTASTDTQYF. The chain recombines TRBV3-1 with TRBJ2-3, with unresolved D. This CDR3 contains 15 residues. From germline, CDR1 is LGHDT and CDR2 YNNKEL (reference sequence). V lost 4 bases, J lost 0 bases, and 11 bases lay in between.

The chain recombines TRBV7-3 with TRBJ2-3, with D possibly matching TRBD1 (6 bases). The CDR3 covers 16 residues. The V gene's germline CDR1 is SGHTA and CDR2 FQGTGA. V was shortened by 5 bases and J by 1 base, with 16 bases between the two germline ends. CDR3 nucleotides: TGTGCCAGCAGCCCAGGGGTATCGATCGGCACAGATACGCAGTATTTT. Amino acids: CASSPGVSIGTDTQYF.

V is TRBV29-1 and J is TRBJ1-2, with D possibly matching TRBD1 (5 bases). This CDR3 region has 12 residues. V was shortened by 2 bases and J by 8 bases, with 12 bases between the two germline ends. Germline loops: CDR1 SQVTM, CDR2 ANQGSEA. This chain's CDR3 is CSVERQGRGYTF. The CDR3 DNA reads TGCAGCGTTGAACGTCAGGGTCGCGGCTACACCTTC.

This clonotype was found a few times. The chain employs TRBV6-2 or TRBV6-3 and TRBJ2-5, with D possibly matching TRBD2 (5 bases). The J call may be wrong; the DNA end is better matched by TRBJ2-7. In germline, CDR1 is MNHEY, CDR2 SVGEGT. The CDR3 has 13 residues. CDR3 DNA: TGTGCCAGCAGCAACATCCGCGGGCCCGAGCAGTACTTC. Translating it yields CASSNIRGPEQYF.

This clonotype was picked up a small number of times. The V call is TRBV10-3, the J call TRBJ2-5; D gene ambiguous. V was trimmed by 11 bases and J by 1 base, leaving 11 bases between them. The CDR3 contains 12 residues. Germline CDR1 is ENHRY and CDR2 is SYGVKD. This CDR3 is CAHGRSQETQYF. The CDR3, as DNA: TGTGCCCACGGACGTAGCCAAGAGACCCAGTACTTC.

The chain recombines TRBV7-2 with TRBJ2-1; TRBD2 is a possible D gene (6 bases). The V end lost 6 bases, the J end lost 6 bases, and 12 bases lay between the germline ends. The CDR3 is 13 amino acids. CDR1 and CDR2 (germline): SGHTA, FQGNSA. In DNA, the CDR3 is TGTGCCAGCAGGCCCAGGGAGGTCAATGAGCAGTTCTTC. Protein product: CASRPREVNEQFF.

The chain couples TRBV7-8 to TRBJ2-3; TRBD2 might be the D (5 bases). Germline CDR1 and CDR2: SGHVS and FQNEAQ. With 0 bases removed from V and 4 bases from J, the gap between germline ends came to 14 bases. The CDR3 is 16 residues long. CDR3: CASSLADPGNSDTQYF. CDR3 nucleotide sequence: TGTGCCAGCAGCTTAGCGGACCCCGGGAACTCAGATACGCAGTATTTT.

CDR3 sequence (DNA): TGCAGTGTCCCACCGGGACGGAGTTTGGAAAAACTGTTTTTT. Encoded protein: CSVPPGRSLEKLFF. This chain joins TRBV20-1 and TRBJ1-4; weak D call: TRBD1 (5 bases). From germline, CDR1 is DFQATT and CDR2 SNEGSKA (reference sequence). The CDR3 consists of 14 residues. V lost 7 bases and J lost 8, with 20 bases in between.

This rearrangement joins TRBV29-1 to TRBJ2-3; 7 nucleotides align to TRBD2. The CDR3 spans 15 residues. The germline V gene has CDR1 SQVTM and CDR2 ANQGSEA. The V gene end was trimmed by 1 base and the J gene end by 2 bases; junction bases not matched to a gene: 6. The CDR3 here is CSVEGGAGITDTQYF. Written as DNA, the CDR3 is TGCAGCGTTGAAGGTGGAGCGGGAATCACAGATACGCAGTATTTT.

This sequence joins TRBV7-2 and TRBJ2-7; 8 bases fit TRBD1. The J call may be mistaken, given a closer DNA end match to TRBJ2-5. The CDR3 has 13 amino acids. Germline CDR1 SGHTA, CDR2 FQGNSA. Here the CDR3 reads CASSGQGRRTQYF. In nucleotides, the CDR3 is TGTGCCAGCAGCGGACAGGGTCGGAGGACCCAGTACTTC.

This rearrangement joins TRBV27 to TRBJ2-5, with TRBD2 matching over 12 bases. The CDR3 runs 17 residues. The germline V gene encodes CDR1 MNHEY and CDR2 SMNVEV (reference sequence). V trimming: 8 bases; J trimming: 7 bases; junction bases outside the gene matches: 17. The CDR3 reads CASRATSLAGGPGTQYF. CDR3 nucleotides: TGTGCCAGCCGCGCTACGTCCCTAGCGGGGGGGCCGGGGACCCAGTACTTC.

This clonotype was observed a few times. V gene TRBV3-1 combines with J gene TRBJ2-1, with TRBD2 matching 12 bases. V shed 4 bases, J shed 6 bases, and the junction held 7 bases outside the gene matches. The CDR3 has 16 amino acids. From germline, CDR1 is LGHDT and CDR2 YNNKEL (reference sequence). The CDR3 region has the DNA TGTGCCAGCAGCCTAGCTAGCGGGGGGGCCTCCAATGAGCAGTTCTTC. It yields the protein CASSLASGGASNEQFF.

The chain joins TRBV12-3 or TRBV12-4 to TRBJ1-1; no firm D call. Trimming removed 7 bases at V and 1 base at J, with 13 bases between. The CDR3 contains 14 residues. The DNA for the CDR3 is TGTGCCAGCACCTTAAAGGTGGGGAACACTGAAGCTTTCTTT. Translation gives CASTLKVGNTEAFF.

The sample holds one count of this clonotype. The chain links TRBV7-9 to TRBJ2-2; D ambiguous. This CDR3 is built from 12 residues. V was clipped by 8 bases and J by 5 bases, with 9 bases between them. Germline V gene data show CDR1 as SEHNR and CDR2 as FQNEAQ (reference sequence). The CDR3 here is CASGLGTGELFF. The CDR3 DNA sequence: TGTGCCAGCGGGCTCGGGACCGGGGAGCTGTTTTTT. Looking up the rest from reference TRBV7-9 and TRBJ2-2 gives the full variable domain: DTGVSQNPRHKITKRGQNVTFRCDPISEHNRLYWYRQTLGQGPEFLTYFQNEAQLEKSRLLSDRFSAERPKGSFSTLEIQRTEQGDSAMYLCASGLGTGELFFGEGSRLTVL.

This clonotype was counted a few times. The chain couples TRBV25-1 to TRBJ2-5; the D gene is possibly TRBD1 (6 bases). V lost 6 bases, J lost 5 bases, and 7 bases lay in between. The CDR3 runs 11 residues. Germline assignment: CDR1 MGHDK and CDR2 SYGVNS. The CDR3 nucleotides read TGTGCCAGCAGGGGGGCGGAGACCCAGTACTTC. Its translation is CASRGAETQYF.